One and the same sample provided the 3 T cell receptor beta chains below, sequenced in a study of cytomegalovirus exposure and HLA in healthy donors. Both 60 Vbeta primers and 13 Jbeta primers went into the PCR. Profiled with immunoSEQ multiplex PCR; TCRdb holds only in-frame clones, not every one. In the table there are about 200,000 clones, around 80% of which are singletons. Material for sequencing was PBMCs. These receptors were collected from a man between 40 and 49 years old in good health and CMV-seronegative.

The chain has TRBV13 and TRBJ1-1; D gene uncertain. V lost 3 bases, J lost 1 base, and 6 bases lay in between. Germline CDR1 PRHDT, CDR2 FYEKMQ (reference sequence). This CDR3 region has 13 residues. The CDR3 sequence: CASSFRSNTEAFF. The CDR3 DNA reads TGTGCCAGCAGCTTCAGATCGAACACTGAAGCTTTCTTT.

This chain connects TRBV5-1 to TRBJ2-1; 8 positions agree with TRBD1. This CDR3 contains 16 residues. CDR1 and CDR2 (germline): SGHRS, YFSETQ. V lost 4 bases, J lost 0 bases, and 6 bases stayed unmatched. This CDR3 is CASSGVGQGSYNEQFF. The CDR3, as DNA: TGCGCCAGCAGCGGGGTTGGACAGGGCTCCTACAATGAGCAGTTCTTC.

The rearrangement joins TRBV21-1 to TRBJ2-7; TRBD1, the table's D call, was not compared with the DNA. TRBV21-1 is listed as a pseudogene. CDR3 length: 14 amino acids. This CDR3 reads CASSTKQGPHEQYF. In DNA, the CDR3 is TGTGCCAGCAGCACGAAACAGGGGCCCCACGAGCAGTACTTC.